This T cell receptor (beta chain) was recovered during a study of technical replicates of blood from a handful of donors. Clones were sequenced by immunoSEQ multiplex PCR, and TCRdb holds only the in-frame ones, with some missing. The sample lists tens of thousands of clones; about 94% were seen once. Germline CDR1 and CDR2: GTSNPN and SVGIG (reference sequence). The CDR3 consists of 14 residues. Trimming shortened V by 5 bases and J by 5 bases, and 13 bases separated the two germline ends. The specimen sequenced was T cells isolated from PBMCs. The chain couples TRBV30 to TRBJ2-6, with a weak D call TRBD2 (6 bases). The TCR sequence derives from a human donor in good health. CDR3 in amino acids: CAWGDSRRANVLTF. The CDR3 DNA is TGTGCCTGGGGGGACTCTCGGCGGGCCAACGTCCTGACTTTC.